This T cell receptor beta chain was identified during a study of lymphopenia after photon versus proton radiotherapy. Study-level findings and limits: Proton therapy kept repertoires fairly stable, unlike photons, which gained effector/memory cells. After lymphocyte nadir, photon-treated repertoires showed oligoclonal expansion, especially CD8+ Temra. Post-nadir TCR diversity decline inversely tracked overall survival among those who died. Authors raise, but do not show, better survival with proton therapy.

Method: immunoSEQ multiplex PCR; TCRdb's copy keeps in-frame clones and lacks some. Counted here are 50,000 or so clones, 92% occurring once; the ten biggest clones make up roughly 17%. This clone was seen once. Its target is not known. The V end was cut by 2 bases, the J end by 9 bases, with 14 bases between. The germline gives CDR1 SNHLY, CDR2 FYNNEI. The CDR3 is 14 residues long. This material consisted of peripheral blood, taken from a patient treated with photon-based radiotherapy. The chain recombines TRBV2 with TRBJ2-1; no definite D call. This TCR derives from a woman aged 40 to 50 with cholangiocarcinoma. The CDR3: CASSERPLRSEQFF. CDR3 coding DNA: TGTGCCAGCAGTGAAAGACCCCTTCGCAGTGAGCAGTTCTTC.